This TCR beta chain was recorded in a study of cytotoxic CD8 clonotypes in ibrutinib-treated CLL. Study as a whole: Timing of response sample collection was a median around 13 months after treatment start, with a range of 6 to 36.

Note on this clone: Its antigen is not identified.

Broader study findings: Sustained-remission and progressing patients were not sampled at matched times.

Assay: immunoSEQ multiplex PCR; the TCRdb copy retains only in-frame clones and omits some. This sample yields 200,000 or so clones, of which 60% to 80% are seen a single time; around 10% belongs to the top ten. The source was PBMCs, collected after 12 months of ibrutinib treatment. The receptor comes from a human donor with chronic lymphocytic leukemia.

CDR3 DNA: TGTGCCAGCAGTTTGGTTGGCAGGGATAGTGACTATGGCTACACCTTC. Its protein product is CASSLVGRDSDYGYTF. The chain has TRBV28 and TRBJ1-2; possible D gene TRBD1, 5 bases. Germline CDR1 reads MDHEN; CDR2 reads SYDVKM. The CDR3 length is 16 residues. With 3 bases removed from V and 3 bases from J, the gap between germline ends came to 17 bases.